The T cell receptor (beta chain) described here comes from a study of T cell responses to AZD1222 COVID-19 vaccine. Study observations and caveats: Researchers took repertoire samples only after the peak T cell response had come. Following two doses of AZD1222, Spike-specific TCR breadth and depth rose. It was only 6 or 7 AZD1222 recipients who were seropositive at baseline.

To note about this clone: The target antigen is unknown.

Second doses were pooled across both intervals (about 4 or about 12 weeks). The method was immunoSEQ multiplex PCR; TCRdb's version includes in-frame clones alone and lacks a portion of them. This table holds about 42,000 clones, 80% to 85% found once. Per germline, CDR1 MNHEY and CDR2 SMNVEV (reference sequence). J was trimmed by 0 bases and V by 8 bases; bases with no gene match: 22. The CDR3 is made up of 19 amino acids. The receptor comes from an adult who received the AZD1222 COVID-19 vaccine. The input for sequencing was peripheral blood, taken 28 days after the second AZD1222 dose. The chain recombines TRBV27 with TRBJ2-7; TRBD1 matches at 7 bases. Here the CDR3 reads CASQSRAGTEQFSSYEQYF. CDR3 nucleotides: TGTGCCAGCCAATCTAGGGCCGGGACAGAACAATTCAGCTCCTACGAGCAGTACTTC.